One sample yielded the 5 T cell receptor beta chains listed below, sequenced in a study of PD-L1 blockade in urothelial cancer (dated by TCRdb to 2015 to 2018). The receptor library was made with the immunoSEQ multiplex PCR assay. In TCRdb, the immuneACCESS table is reduced to in-frame sequences with V and J assigned. These tables do not hold every clone; where another copy was compared, an unresolved V gene accounts for under half, and the others remain unexplained. In this sample the table shows roughly 110,000 clones, under 95% of which occur a single time. The ten largest clones add up to 3% to 4.5% of the sample. The time point label on this specimen signifies: peripheral blood 6 weeks after treatment start. Source: PBMCs, taken around atezolizumab (anti-PD-L1) treatment. These receptors were taken from a man between 60 and 75 years old with urothelial cancer.

The rearrangement links TRBV27 to TRBJ2-5; maybe TRBD2 (6 bases). V dropped 5 bases and J dropped 2 bases, with 12 bases sitting between them. This CDR3 spans 14 amino acids. The germline CDR1 and CDR2 sequences are MNHEY and SMNVEV (reference sequence). The CDR3 reads CASSPGLIQETQYF. DNA of the CDR3: TGTGCCAGCAGTCCGGGACTTATACAAGAGACCCAGTACTTC.

Regarding this clone: This sample also contains other DNA sequences that code for the same CDR3. The chain has TRBV5-1 and TRBJ2-1, with 8 bases matching TRBD2. From germline, CDR1 is SGHRS and CDR2 YFSETQ. J was trimmed by 12 bases and V by 7 bases; bases with no gene match: 12. The CDR3 is made up of 13 amino acids. The CDR3 loop is CASRSPSGSTQFF. As DNA, the CDR3 is TGCGCCAGCCGTTCACCAAGCGGGAGTACGCAGTTCTTC.

The rearrangement joins TRBV18 to TRBJ2-2; possible D gene TRBD1, 5 bases. Per germline, CDR1 KGHSH and CDR2 LQKENI. Trimming shortened V by 0 bases and J by 4 bases, and 9 bases separated the two germline ends. The CDR3 loop spans 15 amino acids. The CDR3 nucleotides are TGTGCCAGCTCACCACCGCGACAGTCCACCGGGGAGCTGTTTTTT. The encoded protein is CASSPPRQSTGELFF.

CDR3 nucleotide sequence: TGTGCCAGCTCACCCGAACTCAATCAGCCCCAGCATTTT. Protein: CASSPELNQPQHF. This sequence joins TRBV18 and TRBJ1-5; D gene ambiguous. CDR1 KGHSH and CDR2 LQKENI come from the germline V gene. Trimming stripped 3 bases from V and 3 bases from J, with 6 bases between. CDR3 length: 13 residues.

J is TRBJ1-1 and V is TRBV19; 9 bases align to TRBD1. Germline lookup yields CDR1 LNHDA and CDR2 SQIVND (reference sequence). The CDR3 contains 13 residues. With V trimmed by 8 bases and J by 4 bases, 5 bases remained unmatched. This chain's CDR3 is CASGGQGRTEAFF. CDR3 sequence (DNA): TGTGCCAGTGGGGGACAGGGTCGCACTGAAGCTTTCTTT.